This TCR beta chain was captured in a study of blood T cell repertoires in COVID-19 (TCRdb year 2020). As for the study more broadly: Collaborator samples came from the United States, Italy and Spain and covered acute and convalescent phases of COVID-19. The dataset comprised deeply sampled blood TCRbeta repertoires from subjects exposed to, actively infected with, or recovered from COVID-19. Where available, HLA class I and class II types were taken from metadata supplied by the sample provider and were not determined by assay-based typing. The prospective study material was composed of cDNA or gDNA derived from T cells, B-cell-depleted T cells, or PBMCs. Samples were obtained from the ongoing ImmuneRACE study (first 160 participants) and from 1,200 or so subjects provided by 6 global collaborators. Nearly every sample came with metadata listing a de-identified subject ID, COVID-19 status, age in years and sex. The repertoires were released in a freely available public database meant as a resource for research on the immune response to SARS-CoV-2.

The collaborating institutions used their own protocols to collect whole blood in K2EDTA tubes. For TCRbeta analysis, collaborators shipped samples as frozen whole blood, isolated PBMCs, or DNA extracted from either of those sample types. Remarks on this clone: Its binding antigen is unknown. The sample holds no much larger clone one base away, and base qualities are not on file.

What the study reported, not specific to this receptor: Clinical and demographic metadata were provided uncurated, with the amount varying by source and participant.

TCRbeta CDR3 regions were amplified from genomic DNA using the immunoSEQ Assay, a bias-controlled multiplex PCR. The authors processed their data as follows. Nucleated cell counts per sample were estimated from amplification of reference gene primers within the assay. To quantify the absolute abundance of each unique TCRbeta CDR3 rearrangement, sequence reads were collapsed and filtered. For each sample, productive Simpson clonality was calculated as the square root of Simpson's diversity index across productive rearrangements. TCRdb provides this immuneACCESS table in a form limited to in-frame rearrangements. Some clones are lacking; in checked studies, under half of them reflect an unresolved V gene, and why the rest are absent is not known. That table is the source of V, J and clone size, and D and trimming were worked out from the DNA. The sample table holds 95,000 to 150,000 clones, of which roughly 91% were seen once. The top ten hold less than 2% of the sample.

V was cut back by 5 bases and J by 0 bases, leaving a gap of 17 bases between them. The CDR3 contains 16 residues, cysteine and phenylalanine counted. CDR3 DNA is the only sequence kept; it has 48 bases, read in frame from the first base. From a lookup of the germline V gene (reference sequence), CDR1 and CDR2 are MNHEY and SMNVEV. The chain was built from TRBV27 and TRBJ2-7, and the D gene may be TRBD1, 5 bases matching. The sequenced material came from peripheral blood. The receptor was isolated from a human donor in a cohort sampled during active COVID-19. The DNA sequence follows: TGTGCCAGCAGTCCATCCGTTTCTGACAGCTCCTACGAGCAGTACTTC. This translates into CASSPSVSDSSYEQYF.